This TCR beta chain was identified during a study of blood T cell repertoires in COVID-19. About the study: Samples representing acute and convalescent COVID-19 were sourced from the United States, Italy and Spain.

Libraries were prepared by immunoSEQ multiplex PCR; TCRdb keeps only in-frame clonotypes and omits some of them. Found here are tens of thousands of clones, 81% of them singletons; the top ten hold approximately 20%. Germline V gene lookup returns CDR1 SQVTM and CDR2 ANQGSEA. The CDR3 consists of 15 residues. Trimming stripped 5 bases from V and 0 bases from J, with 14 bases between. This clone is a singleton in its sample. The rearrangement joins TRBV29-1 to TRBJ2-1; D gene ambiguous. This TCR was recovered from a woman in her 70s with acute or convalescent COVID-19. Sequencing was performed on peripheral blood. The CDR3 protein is CSVQRSTSSYNEQFF. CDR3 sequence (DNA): TGCAGCGTTCAACGATCCACGAGCTCCTACAATGAGCAGTTCTTC.